The 12 T cell receptor beta chains listed next were all sequenced from one sample in a study of blood T cell repertoires in COVID-19. Produced via immunoSEQ multiplex PCR; TCRdb's table is partial and in-frame only. The data contain approximately 240,000 clones, approximately 84% of them seen just once; the ten biggest clones take up roughly 2.3%. The sample comprised peripheral blood. The receptors were sampled from a woman between 55 and 75 years old with acute or convalescent COVID-19.

This clone occurred once. This chain connects TRBV5-1 to TRBJ1-2; 8 nucleotides agree with TRBD1. In germline, CDR1 is SGHRS, CDR2 YFSETQ. The CDR3 covers 13 residues. The junction had 5 bases not matched to a gene; V was cut back by 4 bases and J by 6 bases. The CDR3 spells CASSHRGVHGYTF. Here the CDR3 DNA reads TGCGCCAGCAGCCACAGGGGGGTTCATGGCTACACCTTC. The full variable domain, its missing parts supplied by reference TRBV5-1 and TRBJ1-2, is KAGVTQTPRYLIKTRGQQVTLSCSPISGHRSVSWYQQTPGQGLQFLFEYFSETQRNKGNFPGRFSGRQFSNSRSEMNVSTLELGDSALYLCASSHRGVHGYTFGSGTRLTVV.

The genes are TRBV6-5 and TRBJ1-2; D is uncertain. Germline CDR1 is MNHEY and CDR2 is SVGAGI. V was cut by 4 bases and J by 5 bases, with 14 bases left in between. CDR3 length equals 14 residues. Written as DNA, the CDR3 is TGTGCCAGCAGTTCACCGGGGATTGGGTATGGCTACACCTTC. It encodes CASSSPGIGYGYTF.

The genes are TRBV19 and TRBJ2-5, with TRBD2 as a possible D gene (6 bases). Germline V gene data show CDR1 as LNHDA and CDR2 as SQIVND (reference sequence). With 9 bases removed from V and 4 bases from J, the gap between germline ends came to 24 bases. This CDR3 has 16 residues. The CDR3 nucleotides are TGTGCCAGCAAAGGGGCGCGGAGGGGATTGGGAGAGACCCAGTACTTC. Its translation is CASKGARRGLGETQYF.

The chain couples TRBV12-3 or TRBV12-4 to TRBJ1-1, with a tentative D call TRBD1 (6 bases). This CDR3 has 13 residues. With 6 bases removed from V and 5 bases from J, the gap between germline ends came to 13 bases. CDR3 region: CASSRGVRTEAFF. The CDR3 nucleotides read TGTGCCAGCAGCAGGGGCGTACGAACTGAAGCTTTCTTT.

The genes are TRBV4-3 and TRBJ1-6, with 7 bases that match TRBD1. Germline V gives CDR1 LGHNA, CDR2 YSLEER. This CDR3 is built from 16 residues. Germline trimming cut 3 bases from V and 5 bases from J; bases unmatched to any gene: 7. Here the CDR3 reads CASSQMTGSNNSPLHF. CDR3 sequence (DNA): TGCGCCAGCAGCCAGATGACAGGGTCTAATAATTCACCCCTCCACTTT.

The chain employs TRBV15 and TRBJ2-1, with a possible D match to TRBD2 (6 bases). The germline V gene encodes CDR1 LNHNV and CDR2 YYDKDF (reference sequence). V lost 1 base and J 10 bases, leaving 14 bases between the germline ends. The CDR3 has 14 amino acids. The CDR3 reads CATSRAQGGGEQFF. The DNA of the CDR3 is TGTGCCACCAGCAGAGCCCAAGGAGGAGGGGAGCAGTTCTTC.

V usage is TRBV6-2 or TRBV6-3 and J usage is TRBJ2-4; D gene unclear. Germline V lookup: CDR1 MNHEY, CDR2 SVGEGT. Between the trimmed V and J ends, which lost 2 bases and 2 bases, there was a span of 7 bases. This CDR3 is 14 amino acids long. This CDR3 reads CASSYADTKNIQYF. CDR3 coding DNA: TGTGCCAGCAGTTACGCGGATACCAAAAACATTCAGTACTTC.

This chain connects TRBV20-1 to TRBJ2-5, with 7 bases identical to TRBD1. This CDR3 region has 12 residues. The junction had 3 bases not matched to a gene; V was cut back by 3 bases and J by 5 bases. Germline V gene lookup returns CDR1 DFQATT and CDR2 SNEGSKA (reference sequence). The CDR3 region has the DNA TGCAGTGCTAGTGACAGGGTTGAGACCCAGTACTTC. This encodes CSASDRVETQYF.

The rearrangement joins TRBV5-1 to TRBJ2-3; TRBD2 agrees at 9 bases. J gave up 6 bases and V 0 bases, and 2 bases lay outside the gene matches. CDR1 and CDR2 (germline): SGHRS, YFSETQ. The CDR3 is 14 amino acids. The CDR3, as DNA: TGCGCCAGCAGCTTGGGGCTAGCGGGGGATACGCAGTATTTT. This gives the protein CASSLGLAGDTQYF.

The V and J genes are TRBV24-1 and TRBJ1-2; the match to TRBD1 covers 8 bases. The V segment lost 5 bases and the J segment 5 bases; nucleotides outside the gene matches: 3. The CDR3 has 13 amino acids. CDR1 and CDR2 (germline): KGHDR, SFDVKD. The CDR3 DNA is TGTGCCACCAGTGGGACAGGGAAGTATGGCTACACCTTC. Its translation is CATSGTGKYGYTF.

This chain joins TRBV6-5 and TRBJ1-4; D unclear. With 5 bases removed from V and 7 bases from J, the gap between germline ends came to 11 bases. Per germline, CDR1 MNHEY and CDR2 SVGAGI. The CDR3 is made up of 13 amino acids. DNA of the CDR3: TGTGCCAGCAGTAATAACAGTGGTGAAAAACTGTTTTTT. It is translated as CASSNNSGEKLFF.

The chain carries TRBV5-5 and TRBJ1-6; no reliable D call. The V end lost 4 bases, the J end lost 6 bases, and 14 bases lay between the germline ends. The CDR3 is 15 residues long. Germline V gives CDR1 SGHKS, CDR2 YYEKEE (reference sequence). Here the CDR3 reads CASSTPIRSNSPLHF. CDR3 bases: TGTGCCAGCAGCACGCCCATTAGGAGTAATTCACCCCTCCACTTT.